The next 13 T cell receptor beta chains were all read from a single sample in a study of T cell responses to AZD1222 COVID-19 vaccine. Generated by immunoSEQ multiplex PCR, the TCRdb table keeps only in-frame clones and is missing some. The sample includes about 130,000 clones, approximately 85% seen only once; the top ten take roughly 7.3%. This sample comprised peripheral blood, obtained on day 0 of AZD1222 vaccination. The receptor set was obtained from an adult in good health.

In the case of this clone: This CDR3 is also generated by other DNA sequences in the sample. This rearrangement joins TRBV27 to TRBJ2-7; TRBD1 aligns across 7 bases. The CDR3 is made up of 15 amino acids. CDR1 is MNHEY, CDR2 SMNVEV, per germline (reference sequence). Trimming took 6 bases from V and 0 from J; bases not matched to a gene: 8. DNA of the CDR3: TGTGCCAGCAGACGGAAACGGGACAGCTCCTACGAGCAGTACTTC. This gives the protein CASRRKRDSSYEQYF.

This clone was seen only once. The V gene is TRBV6-5, the J gene TRBJ1-2, with D perhaps matching TRBD1 (5 bases). Per germline, CDR1 MNHEY and CDR2 SVGAGI. The CDR3 is 15 residues long. V was trimmed by 7 bases and J by 5 bases, leaving 20 bases between them. CDR3 sequence: CASTQQASGGYGYTF. DNA for the CDR3: TGTGCCAGCACCCAACAGGCCTCGGGGGGGTATGGCTACACCTTC.

V usage is TRBV27 and J usage is TRBJ1-1; TRBD1 matches 9 bases. CDR1 MNHEY and CDR2 SMNVEV come from the germline V gene (reference sequence). V lost 5 bases and J lost 3; bases outside the gene matches: 7. The CDR3 is 15 amino acids. This CDR3 reads CASSPYRQGDTEAFF. In DNA, the CDR3 is TGTGCCAGCAGTCCCTACCGACAGGGGGACACTGAAGCTTTCTTT.

The J gene is TRBJ2-5, the V gene TRBV28, with D perhaps matching TRBD1 (7 bases). With 3 bases removed from V and 4 bases from J, the gap between germline ends came to 9 bases. Germline assignment: CDR1 MDHEN and CDR2 SYDVKM. This CDR3 region has 13 residues. The CDR3 sequence: CASSFQGGETQYF. The CDR3 DNA follows: TGTGCCAGCAGTTTCCAGGGGGGAGAGACCCAGTACTTC.

The CDR3 DNA sequence: TGTGCCAGCAGTTACGGGGTACGGGTAGGCTACACCTTC. This codes for CASSYGVRVGYTF. This rearrangement joins TRBV6-5 to TRBJ1-2; D is unclear. CDR3 length equals 13 residues. Trimming stripped 2 bases from V and 8 bases from J, with 12 bases between. Germline V lookup: CDR1 MNHEY, CDR2 SVGAGI.

This chain links TRBV14 with TRBJ1-5; D gene unclear. The germline gives CDR1 SGHDN, CDR2 FVKESK. Trimming removed 4 bases at V and 4 bases at J, with 8 bases between. The CDR3 is made up of 13 amino acids. Written as DNA, the CDR3 is TGTGCCAGCAGCCTGAGTGGGAATCAGCCCCAGCATTTT. Amino acid sequence: CASSLSGNQPQHF.

The chain carries TRBV2 and TRBJ1-2, with D possibly matching TRBD1 (5 bases). Germline V CDR1 and CDR2: SNHLY, FYNNEI. CDR3 length: 13 residues. Trimming stripped 4 bases from V and 4 bases from J, with 10 bases between. CDR3 DNA: TGTGCCAGCAGTGCGGGGGTAGGCTATGGCTACACCTTC. This gives the protein CASSAGVGYGYTF.

This clone was picked up one time. J is TRBJ2-1 and V is TRBV4-2; D is possibly TRBD2 (6 bases). The V end lost 3 bases, the J end lost 5 bases, and 11 bases lay between the germline ends. The CDR3 has 14 amino acids. CDR1 is LGHNA, CDR2 YNFKEQ, per germline. In DNA form, the CDR3 reads TGTGCCAGCAGCCATGGACTAACCAACAATGAGCAGTTCTTC. It encodes CASSHGLTNNEQFF.

This clone was counted a single time. The V and J genes are TRBV27 and TRBJ2-1; 7 bases are shared with TRBD2. The CDR3 spans 15 residues. J lost 5 bases, V lost 6 bases, and 10 bases had no gene match. The germline gives CDR1 MNHEY, CDR2 SMNVEV (reference sequence). The CDR3 reads CASRRGVYYDNEQFF. The CDR3 coding sequence is TGTGCCAGCAGACGGGGGGTTTACTACGACAATGAGCAGTTCTTC.

This sequence joins TRBV10-2 and TRBJ1-1; no reliable D call. The CDR3 is 13 amino acids. Trimming took off 5 bases at V and 0 bases at J, with 7 bases between the two ends. Germline values: CDR1 WSHSY, CDR2 SAAADI. The CDR3 nucleotides are TGCGCCAGCAGTCCCAGCTTGAACACTGAAGCTTTCTTT. This gives the protein CASSPSLNTEAFF.

This chain connects TRBV5-1 to TRBJ2-7, with D possibly being TRBD1 (6 bases). V was shortened by 3 bases and J by 0 bases, with 10 bases between the two germline ends. Germline CDR1 SGHRS, CDR2 YFSETQ. The CDR3 has 14 amino acids. This CDR3 reads CASSSGEISYEQYF. CDR3 coding DNA: TGCGCCAGCAGCTCAGGGGAAATCTCCTACGAGCAGTACTTC.

The rearrangement uses TRBV27 and TRBJ1-2; 10 nucleotides align to TRBD1. Germline CDR1 is MNHEY and CDR2 is SMNVEV (reference sequence). Trimming took 6 bases from V and 7 from J; bases not matched to a gene: 14. The CDR3 runs to 16 residues. The CDR3 DNA reads as TGTGCCAGCAGCCTGGGCGGGACAGGGGTATGTATTGGCTACACCTTC. Protein sequence: CASSLGGTGVCIGYTF.

This chain joins TRBV5-1 and TRBJ2-7; 7 bases line up with TRBD1. Trimming cost V 3 bases and J 1 base; bases outside gene matches: 4. Germline CDR1 SGHRS, CDR2 YFSETQ. This CDR3 region has 14 residues. CDR3 sequence (DNA): TGCGCCAGCAGCTGGACGACAGGGTCCTACGAGCAGTACTTC. This gives the protein CASSWTTGSYEQYF.